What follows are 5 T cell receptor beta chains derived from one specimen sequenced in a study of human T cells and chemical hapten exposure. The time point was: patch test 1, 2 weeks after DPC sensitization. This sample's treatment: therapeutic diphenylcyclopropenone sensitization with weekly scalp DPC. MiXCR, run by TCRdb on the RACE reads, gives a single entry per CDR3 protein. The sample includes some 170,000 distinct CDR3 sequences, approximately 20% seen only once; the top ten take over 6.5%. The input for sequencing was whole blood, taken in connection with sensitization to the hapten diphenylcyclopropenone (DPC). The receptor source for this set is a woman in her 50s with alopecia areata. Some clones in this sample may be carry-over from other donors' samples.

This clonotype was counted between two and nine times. CDR3 in DNA: TGCAGTGCTAGAGAGGGGAACAGGGGGATCCACGAGCAGTACTTC. Encoded protein: CSAREGNRGIHEQYF. The chain has TRBV20-1 and TRBJ2-7; TRBD1 matches 8 bases. This CDR3 contains 15 residues. The germline V gene has CDR1 DFQATT and CDR2 SNEGSKA (reference sequence). Losses at the gene ends were 0 bases for V and 5 bases for J; bases not matched to a gene: 9.

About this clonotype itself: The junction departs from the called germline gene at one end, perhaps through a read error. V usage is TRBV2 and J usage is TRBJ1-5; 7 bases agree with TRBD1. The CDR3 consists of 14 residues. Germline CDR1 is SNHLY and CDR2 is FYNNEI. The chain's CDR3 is CASREGGLGQPQHF. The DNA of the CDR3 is TGTGCCAGCAGGGAAGGGGGCTTAGGGCAGCCCCAGCATTTT.

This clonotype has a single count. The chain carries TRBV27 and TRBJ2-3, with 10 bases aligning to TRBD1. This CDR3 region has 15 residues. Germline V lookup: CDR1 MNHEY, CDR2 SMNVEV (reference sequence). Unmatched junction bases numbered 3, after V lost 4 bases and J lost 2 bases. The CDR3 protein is CASSSDRGNTDTQYF. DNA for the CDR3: TGTGCCAGCAGTTCGGACAGGGGGAACACAGATACGCAGTATTTT.

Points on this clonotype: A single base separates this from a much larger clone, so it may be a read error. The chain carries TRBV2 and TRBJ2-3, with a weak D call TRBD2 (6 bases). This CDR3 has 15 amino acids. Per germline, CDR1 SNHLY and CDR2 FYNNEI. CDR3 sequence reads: CASSEAGLPTDTHYF. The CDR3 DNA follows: TGTGCCAGCAGTGAAGCGGGACTCCCGACAGATACGCATTATTTT.

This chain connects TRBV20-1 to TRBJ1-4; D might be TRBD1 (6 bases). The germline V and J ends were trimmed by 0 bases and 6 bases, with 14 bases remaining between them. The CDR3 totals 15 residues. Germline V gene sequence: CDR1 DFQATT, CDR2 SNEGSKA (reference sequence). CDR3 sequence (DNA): TGCAGTGCTAGAGATCTAAGGGGGTTGGATGAAAAACTGTTTTTT. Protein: CSARDLRGLDEKLFF.